This T cell receptor beta chain is from a study of neurological immune-mediated disorders. The CDR3 is 14 residues long. V lost 9 bases to trimming and J lost 4 bases, with 19 bases between them. Germline V CDR1 and CDR2: MNHNS, SASEGT. Each CDR3 protein is one row after TCRdb ran MiXCR on the 5' RACE reads. The sample consists of 65,000 to 75,000 distinct CDR3 sequences, 4.8% of them appearing once. Material for sequencing was PBMCs. This chain links TRBV6-1 with TRBJ2-7; D possibly matches TRBD1 or TRBD2 (6 bases each). The sequence derives from a woman in her 70s with multiple sclerosis. CDR3 region: CASGGETSIYEQYF. As DNA, the CDR3 is TGTGCCAGTGGGGGCGAGACTAGTATATACGAGCAGTACTTC.